This TCR beta chain was identified in a study of blood T cell repertoires in COVID-19. Germline CDR1 is SQVTM and CDR2 is ANQGSEA. Losses at the gene ends were 5 bases for V and 8 bases for J; bases not matched to a gene: 4. The CDR3 extends over 11 amino acids. The data were produced by immunoSEQ multiplex PCR, yet TCRdb's version contains in-frame clones alone and is incomplete. Of around 60,000 clones in the sample, 85% to 90% were seen once. The chain recombines TRBV29-1 with TRBJ1-2, with 8 nucleotides matching TRBD1. The source is a man in his 60s with active COVID-19. The sequencing sample was made of peripheral blood. The CDR3 DNA reads TGCAGCGTTCGGACAGGGCAAGGCTACACCTTC. It encodes CSVRTGQGYTF. The full variable domain, rest sourced from reference TRBV29-1 and TRBJ1-2, is SAVISQKPSRDICQRGTSLTIQCQVDSQVTMMFWYRQQPGQSLTLIATANQGSEATYESGFVIDKFPISRPNLTFSTLTVSNMSPEDSSIYLCSVRTGQGYTFGSGTRLTVV.